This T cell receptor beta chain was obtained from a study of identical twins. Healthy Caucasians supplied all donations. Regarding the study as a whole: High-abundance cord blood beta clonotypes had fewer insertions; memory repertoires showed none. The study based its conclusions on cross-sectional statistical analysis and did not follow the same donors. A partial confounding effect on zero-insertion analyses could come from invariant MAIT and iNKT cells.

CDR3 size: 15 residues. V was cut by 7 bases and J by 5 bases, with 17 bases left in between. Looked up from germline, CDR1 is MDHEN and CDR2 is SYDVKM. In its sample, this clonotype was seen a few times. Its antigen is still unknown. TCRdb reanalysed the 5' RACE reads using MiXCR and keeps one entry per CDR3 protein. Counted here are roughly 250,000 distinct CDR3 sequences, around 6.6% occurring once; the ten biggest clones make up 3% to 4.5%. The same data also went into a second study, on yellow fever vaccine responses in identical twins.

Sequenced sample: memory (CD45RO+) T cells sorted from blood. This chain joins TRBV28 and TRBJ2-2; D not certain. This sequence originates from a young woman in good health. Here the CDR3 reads CASTKTAGGTGELFF. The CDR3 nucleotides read TGTGCCAGCACCAAAACGGCAGGTGGGACCGGGGAGCTGTTTTTT.